The T cell receptor beta chain under discussion was sequenced for a study of human T cells and chemical hapten exposure. The overall study: Patch tests containing 0.01% DPC, applied to the upper back, were read at 6 days. Per-sample TCR yield variation was attributed mainly to small pooled library volume differences.

The germline V and J ends were trimmed by 4 bases and 7 bases, with 18 bases remaining between them. Germline V gene data show CDR1 as SGHRS and CDR2 as YFSETQ. This CDR3 has 14 residues. TCRdb itself ran the RACE reads through MiXCR, one entry per CDR3 protein. The table shows some 360,000 distinct CDR3 sequences, with about 5.1% occurring only once. This clonotype has more than one count but fewer than ten. Time point denoted: pre-sensitization, week 0. The treatment denotes: therapeutic diphenylcyclopropenone sensitization with weekly scalp DPC. This rearrangement joins TRBV5-1 to TRBJ2-7, with D possibly TRBD1 on 6 matching bases. The material was whole blood, obtained in connection with sensitization to the hapten diphenylcyclopropenone (DPC). This clonotype was sampled from a woman aged 50 to 60 with alopecia areata. Some clones in this sample may be carry-over from other donors' samples. Here the CDR3 reads CASSQGHVPREQYF. The CDR3 DNA is TGCGCCAGCAGCCAGGGACACGTCCCGCGGGAGCAGTACTTC.